A single sample is the source of the 16 T cell receptor beta chains below, sequenced in a study of CD8+ T cells in alopecia areata. In each case, RNA was isolated and then reverse transcribed into cDNA as the sequencing template. Clones were sequenced by immunoSEQ multiplex PCR, and TCRdb holds only the in-frame ones, with some missing. The sample contains hundreds of thousands of clones, roughly two thirds of which appear only once. Sequencing was performed on CD4+ T cells sorted from blood, taken at week 0. These receptors were obtained from a human donor with alopecia areata.

The J gene is TRBJ2-3, the V gene TRBV4-2; 7 nucleotides match TRBD1. V was clipped by 1 base and J by 5 bases; unmatched bases: 6. CDR3 length equals 15 residues. Looked up from germline, CDR1 is LGHNA and CDR2 is YNFKEQ. The CDR3 DNA reads as TGTGCCAGCAGCCAAGCGAGAGGGGACAGAGATACGCAGTATTTT. Encoded protein: CASSQARGDRDTQYF.

The rearrangement joins TRBV5-1 to TRBJ1-1; 7 nucleotides match TRBD1. V gave up 5 bases and J gave up 3 bases; unmatched junction bases: 4. This CDR3 has 13 amino acids. Germline CDR1 and CDR2: SGHRS and YFSETQ. CDR3 DNA: TGCGCCAGCAGTCACAGGGGATACACTGAAGCTTTCTTT. It codes for CASSHRGYTEAFF.

The chain combines TRBV30 with TRBJ1-2; D not resolved. V lost 4 bases and J 3 bases, leaving 15 bases between the germline ends. This CDR3 region has 14 residues. Looked up from germline, CDR1 is GTSNPN and CDR2 is SVGIG (reference sequence). This chain's CDR3 is CAWNVLYGDYGYTF. The CDR3 bases are TGTGCCTGGAATGTACTCTACGGCGACTATGGCTACACCTTC. Combining the CDR3 with reference TRBV30 and TRBJ1-2 gives the whole variable domain SQTIHQWPATLVQPVGSPLSLECTVEGTSNPNLYWYRQAAGRGLQLLFYSVGIGQISSEVPQNLSASRPQDRQFILSSKKLLLSDSGFYLCAWNVLYGDYGYTFGSGTRLTVV.

V usage is TRBV27 and J usage is TRBJ1-6, with a weak D call TRBD1 (6 bases). V shed 5 bases and J shed 3 bases, with 8 bases lying between them. This CDR3 is built from 14 residues. Per the germline V gene, CDR1 is MNHEY and CDR2 is SMNVEV (reference sequence). The CDR3 reads CASSRQVYNSPLHF. The DNA of the CDR3 is TGTGCCAGCAGTAGACAGGTCTATAATTCACCCCTCCACTTT.

The chain recombines TRBV29-1 with TRBJ2-2; 10 bases align to TRBD1. This CDR3 is 14 amino acids long. J lost 3 bases, V lost 5 bases, and 3 bases had no gene match. The germline V gene has CDR1 SQVTM and CDR2 ANQGSEA. The CDR3 loop reads CSVRQGADTGELFF. CDR3 nucleotides: TGCAGCGTTCGACAGGGGGCGGACACCGGGGAGCTGTTTTTT.

The rearrangement joins TRBV5-6 to TRBJ2-1; 9 nucleotides align to TRBD2. Trimming cost V 8 bases and J 9 bases; bases outside gene matches: 12. Germline CDR1 is SGHDT and CDR2 is YYEEEE. The CDR3 sequence is 14 residues long. The CDR3 DNA follows: TGTGCCAGGTGCGCGGGGGGGCCTGTCGGTGAGCAGTTCTTC. Protein product: CARCAGGPVGEQFF.

The chain recombines TRBV29-1 with TRBJ1-4; TRBD1 might be the D (6 bases). V lost 2 bases and J 10 bases, leaving 14 bases between the germline ends. The CDR3 length is 13 residues. In germline, CDR1 is SQVTM, CDR2 ANQGSEA. CDR3 residues: CSVERQVPGKLFF. The CDR3 DNA reads TGCAGCGTTGAAAGACAGGTTCCTGGAAAACTGTTTTTT.

V gene TRBV5-1 combines with J gene TRBJ1-1, with D tentatively TRBD1 (5 bases). The V end was cut by 1 base, the J end by 6 bases, with 10 bases between. The CDR3 covers 13 residues. CDR1 is SGHRS, CDR2 YFSETQ, per germline. The CDR3, as DNA: TGCGCCAGCAGCTTGTACGACAGTCCTGAAGCTTTCTTT. Translated, it gives CASSLYDSPEAFF.

The chain employs TRBV9 and TRBJ2-7, with 9 bases fitting TRBD1. In germline, CDR1 is SGDLS, CDR2 YYNGEE. V lost 3 bases to trimming and J lost 3 bases; unmatched junction nucleotides: 4. CDR3 length: 14 amino acids. The CDR3 region is CASSAGTGRYEQYF. The CDR3 DNA reads TGTGCCAGCAGCGCGGGGACAGGGCGCTACGAGCAGTACTTC.

The chain employs TRBV2 and TRBJ2-5; tentative D call: TRBD2 (7 bases). In germline, CDR1 is SNHLY, CDR2 FYNNEI. The length of the CDR3 is 14 residues. V lost 6 bases and J 2 bases, leaving 13 bases between the germline ends. The chain's CDR3 is CASRVQGGQETQYF. CDR3 in DNA: TGTGCCAGCAGGGTACAGGGAGGGCAAGAGACCCAGTACTTC.

The table lists this clone with a few counts. The genes are TRBV29-1 and TRBJ2-7; D unresolved. Trimming took 0 bases from V and 3 from J, leaving 9 bases between them. The CDR3 runs 13 residues. Germline assignment: CDR1 SQVTM and CDR2 ANQGSEA. CDR3 DNA sequence: TGCAGCGTTGAAGATCCCCGGGTCTACGAGCAGTACTTC. Translated, it gives CSVEDPRVYEQYF.

This chain links TRBV9 with TRBJ1-5; 9 nucleotides align to TRBD1. The trim removed 4 bases at V and 6 bases at J, leaving 8 bases unmatched. The CDR3 has 15 residues. Germline CDR1 reads SGDLS; CDR2 reads YYNGEE. The CDR3, as DNA: TGTGCCAGCAGCACCACAGGGGGCTTGGGTCAGCCCCAGCATTTT. Translation: CASSTTGGLGQPQHF.

The V gene is TRBV9, the J gene TRBJ2-5, with D uncertain. In germline, CDR1 is SGDLS, CDR2 YYNGEE. Trimming took off 4 bases at V and 4 bases at J, with 14 bases between the two ends. CDR3 length: 14 residues. Here the CDR3 DNA reads TGTGCCAGCAGCACGACCGGGCCCGGAGAGACCCAGTACTTC. Translation gives CASSTTGPGETQYF.

This chain joins TRBV29-1 and TRBJ1-2; 7 bases fit TRBD1. Germline loops: CDR1 SQVTM, CDR2 ANQGSEA. The junction had 11 bases not matched to a gene; V was cut back by 6 bases and J by 7 bases. The CDR3 is made up of 13 amino acids. In nucleotides, the CDR3 is TGCAGCGTGGAGGCAGGGGGTTCAGGTGGCTACACCTTC. Encoded protein: CSVEAGGSGGYTF.

This chain connects TRBV7-3 to TRBJ2-4; no firm D call. From germline, CDR1 is SGHTA and CDR2 FQGTGA. The CDR3 is 13 residues long. V was pared by 1 base and J by 9 bases, with 10 bases between. The CDR3 bases are TGTGCCAGCAGCTTAATGGCCCCGGGCATTCAGTACTTC. Its translation: CASSLMAPGIQYF.

With respect to this clone: The sample contains more than one DNA sequence encoding this CDR3. This sequence joins TRBV30 and TRBJ2-5; maybe TRBD1 (5 bases). This CDR3 region has 13 residues. V was trimmed by 0 bases and J by 4 bases, leaving 9 bases between them. Germline V CDR1 and CDR2: GTSNPN, SVGIG (reference sequence). The CDR3: CAWSVHQGETQYF. The DNA of the CDR3 is TGTGCCTGGAGTGTACACCAGGGAGAGACCCAGTACTTC.